This TCR beta chain was sequenced in a study of cytomegalovirus exposure and HLA in healthy donors (dated by TCRdb to the late 2010s). Some background on the complete study: An earlier analysis of several hundred of the donors reported 250 to 300 Gb of sequence data and 117 million unique TCR beta sequences from roughly 200 million T cells. The number of donors typed differed by locus, with about 629-640 for A, B, C, DRB1 and DQB1, about 500 for DQA1, approximately 580 for DPA1, and approximately 470 for DPB1. Genome-wide SNP genotypes for about 65% of the roughly 670 donors were used in a later genetic analysis, which treated that subset as a discovery cohort. In an earlier analysis of roughly 580 of the donors, high-throughput TCR beta sequencing was used to judge whether each TCR beta V gene segment behaved as functional or pseudogenic. Every discovery cohort repertoire had been produced on one sequencing platform. To predict cytomegalovirus infection status, the study brought together high-throughput TCR immunosequencing, statistical association of individual TCRs with disease status, and machine learning. Because of strong linkage in the cohort, five DR-DQ haplotypes were treated as single units for association and clustering. HLA typing included class I and class II loci at four-digit resolution. Using immunosequencing, the study profiled T cell repertoires from 500 to 800 subjects and related those repertoires to cytomegalovirus serostatus. To study patterns of TCR occurrence, a later analysis re-analyzed previously published TCR beta repertoires from just over 650 donors and added high-resolution HLA genotyping. In the later analysis, no new phenotypic data were used to find candidate immune exposures; instead, reliance was placed on TCR beta sequences and their occurrence across donors. Of the 300 to 500 genotyped donors, over 80% were placed in the genetic ancestry cluster associated with self-reported Caucasian donors. The study was designed to test whether signatures of past pathogen exposure could be identified by cataloging public T cell receptors. Alongside the repertoire data, information on donor age, sex, ethnicity and CMV serostatus was compiled. An early release covering about 600 HLA-typed donors comprised about 300 gigabases of sequencing data and 65 million to 100 million unique TCR sequences. Across some 400 genotyped donors of the cohort, an average of approximately 200,000 unique TCR beta nucleotide sequences per donor were sequenced, and roughly 17% of those sequences were non-productive. Along with the roughly 700-subject first cohort, a separate validation cohort of roughly 110 different subjects was used. What the authors observed across the whole study: Roughly uniform sequencing depth across donors was assumed in presence/absence analyses, although this assumption may not hold. In both the original and validation cohorts, the classifier was reported to diagnose cytomegalovirus status with high specificity and sensitivity. In a later analysis, the rate of TCR association differed among HLA loci, with DRB1 alleles having the most associated TCRs and HLA-C alleles having the fewest. Correlated functional status among segregating V segments might be attributable to linkage disequilibrium, but an unknown experimental factor could not be ruled out. Assigning TCR associations to individual alleles was difficult when HLA alleles, especially DR and DQ, strongly co-occurred. In vitro tests confirmed that three of the cytomegalovirus-associated TCR beta chains recognize cytomegalovirus antigens. HLA typing was unavailable for some donors at each locus, so association tests used only the typed subset. For the cohort, immune exposure information was limited to CMV serostatus. A cluster of highly shared sequence variants was judged likely to be a technical artifact of the sequencing pipeline. A later analysis associated 16,951 TCR beta sequences with specific HLA alleles at a false discovery rate of 0.05. In the study, some 160 TCR beta chains were listed as associated with cytomegalovirus. Across donors, most TCR sequences were observed very rarely, whereas some public TCRs were present in many individuals. In a later genetic analysis, fewer N-insertions in productive TCRs were reported among donors in an Asian-associated ancestry cluster than the roughly 710-donor mean. A further reported finding was that TCR beta sequences accurately predicted the HLA-A and HLA-B alleles for most subjects in the first cohort. The authors suggested that the approach could potentially be generalized to other disease states and immunological phenotypes. Some IMGT-functional V segments, including TRBV6-2 and TRBV6-3, could not be told apart with the 87-base-pair reads, so those segments were excluded. An earlier analysis of approximately 500 of the donors showed that most TCR beta V segments appeared in productive rearrangements either about 87% or about 30% of the time, which broadly matched IMGT annotations. In a later analysis, HLA-associated TCR beta chains showed more clonal expansion and lower generation probabilities than non-associated chains that were equally common. In a later analysis, several top co-occurrence clusters were reported to appear linked to parvovirus B19, influenza, CMV and Epstein-Barr virus. The earlier analysis of approximately 540 of the donors excluded 15 to 20 rarely observed V segments, including chromosome 9 orphons, because counts were too low. A later genetic analysis associated a missense DCLRE1C variant with V-gene and J-gene trimming of TCR beta chains, and an independent cohort replicated the association. In a later analysis, most CMV-associated TCR beta chains were found to appear HLA-restricted, with HLA associations seemingly driven largely by CMV exposure. The cohort was sequenced for TCR beta chains only, and without alpha or paired-chain data the features that could be detected were limited.

The cohort consisted of 650 to 850 healthy bone marrow donors. At the time of sampling, every cohort member was nominally healthy, though immune exposures that went unrecorded were likely present. CMV serostatus was positive for 250 to 300 and negative for about 55% of the roughly 670 cohort members, and was not recorded for this donor. A peripheral blood sample was provided by each donor, and peripheral blood mononuclear cells were used for TCR beta sequencing. The Qiagen DNeasy Blood Extraction Kit was used to extract genomic DNA from the blood cell samples. Reading from cysteine to phenylalanine, the CDR3 counts 13 amino acids. This entry keeps only the CDR3 DNA: 39 bases, framed from base 1. V has 5 bases trimmed and J has 13 bases trimmed; junction bases matching no gene number 12. CDR1 and CDR2 (SNHLY, FYNNEI) derive from the germline V gene. The library was prepared using the immunoSEQ multiplex PCR assay. A mixture of 60 forward primers for TCR Vbeta segments and 13 reverse primers for TCR Jbeta segments was used in the multiplex PCR. A multiplex PCR assay on genomic DNA amplified the CDR3 region of rearranged TCR beta genes. The Illumina HiSeq System was used to sequence the amplified TCR beta libraries as 87-base-pair reads. Concerning the study's data processing: A later analysis tallied roughly 78 million unique TCR beta chains across the 550 to 850 repertoires, and some 12 million of those chains were shared by two or more donors. A nearest-neighbor algorithm error-corrected the raw reads and collapsed the reads into unique sequences, merging closely related sequences to remove PCR and sequencing errors. To assign V, D and J gene segments, CDR3 sequences were aligned to IMGT reference sequences. For a sequence to be retained, a match of at least six nucleotides to both a V gene segment and a J gene segment was required. Rearrangements were classified as productive when the CDR3 lacked stop codons and remained in frame with V and J, and all other rearrangements were classified as non-productive. Following IMGT convention, CDR3 was defined as the stretch from the second conserved V-encoded cysteine up to the conserved J-encoded phenylalanine. The earlier analysis of fewer than 700 of the donors excluded sequences that lacked an unambiguous match to a single V gene segment. In an earlier analysis of approximately 500 of the donors, a V segment was called functional when productive rearrangements were above 56.7%, and segregating when the standard deviation between donors exceeded 5%. A statistical classification framework was built to diagnose cytomegalovirus status from the catalog of TCR beta chain sequences. In a later analysis, TCR nucleotide sequences were compared against IMGT/GENE-DB human TR gene sequences so that V and J genes could be assigned. Using the TCRdist pipeline, a later analysis assigned CDR3 sequences along with most-parsimonious VDJ recombination scenarios. In a later analysis, each TCR beta chain was defined by its CDR3 amino acid sequence together with its V-gene family, and reads lacking a unique V-gene family were excluded. As a way to deal with suspected cross-contamination and a sequencing artifact, a later analysis dropped under 600 nucleotide sequences that were highly shared and had low generation probability. For each public chain, a later analysis derived a clonal expansion index from normalized ranks of inferred template counts within each repertoire. A later analysis computed generation probabilities with a VDJ recombination model fitted to out-of-frame rearrangements, and checked the results against IGoR. In a later analysis, TCR-TCR, TCR-HLA and TCR-CMV co-occurrence was scored with hypergeometric tests, and a repertoire-size bias correction was applied to TCR pairs. To estimate false discovery rates, a later analysis permuted the HLA or CMV assignments 20 times. A later analysis grouped co-occurring TCRs with DBSCAN, adding TCRdist sequence similarity when clustering within HLA-allele-positive subsets. For co-occurrence clustering, repertoires with fewer than 30,000 or more than 120,000 public chains were excluded, along with 4 to 6 repertoires with anomalous nucleotide sharing. The table was pulled from immuneACCESS by TCRdb, which kept in-frame rearrangements only. Such tables lose some clones; where checked, under half of the loss comes from unresolved V genes, and the rest has no known cause. That table supplies the V and J calls and clone size; D and trimming were determined from the DNA. For this sample the table gives around 90,000 clones, of which about two thirds were detected only once. Roughly 2.1% of the sample belongs to the ten largest clones.

In its sample, this clone was seen a few times. There is no known antigen for this receptor. No base-level quality is on record; no much larger clone is a single base apart. Sequenced input: PBMCs. The receptor comes from a human donor in good health. The chain is made from TRBV2 and TRBJ1-2; 8 middle bases align to TRBD1. The DNA sequence is TGTGCCAGCAGTCTAAATGGACAGGGAAAATCCACCTTC. Its protein is CASSLNGQGKSTF. Reference TRBV2 and TRBJ1-2 genes cover what lies past the CDR3, so the full variable domain is EPEVTQTPSHQVTQMGQEVILRCVPISNHLYFYWYRQILGQKVEFLVSFYNNEISEKSEIFDDQFSVERPDGSNFTLKIRSTKLEDSAMYFCASSLNGQGKSTFGSGTRLTVV.